The 17 T cell receptor beta chains below were found in one sample sequenced in a study of T cells in Graves' hyperthyroidism and ophthalmopathy. Researchers amplified the TCR beta CDR3 regions from RNA transcripts. The TCR CDR3 was amplified in a first-round RT-PCR using the HTBI primer set. A single record per CDR3 protein comes from TCRdb applying MiXCR to the multiplex PCR reads. The data contain fewer than 500,000 distinct CDR3 sequences, roughly 15% of them seen just once; the ten biggest clones take up about 18%. The sequenced material came from blood. These receptors were collected from a woman in her twenties or thirties with Graves' ophthalmopathy.

As for this clonotype: A much larger clone differs by one base, so this may be a read error. CDR3 residues: CASSPGLAGGPKSSYNEQIF. Here the CDR3 DNA reads TGTGCCAGCAGTCCCGGACTAGCGGGGGGTCCAAAGAGCTCCTACAATGAGCAGATCTTC. The chain is built from TRBV27 and TRBJ2-1; 14 nucleotides line up with TRBD2. The CDR3 is 20 residues long. CDR1 MNHEY and CDR2 SMNVEV come from the germline V gene (reference sequence).

This clonotype was observed a few times. The chain links TRBV20-1 to TRBJ2-7; D unclear. The CDR3 extends over 11 amino acids. Germline V gives CDR1 DFQATT, CDR2 SNEGSKA (reference sequence). The CDR3 DNA reads TGCAGCACCGGGCGGTCCTACGAGCAGTACTTC. Encoded protein: CSTGRSYEQYF.

This clonotype was observed many times. The rearrangement uses TRBV18 and TRBJ1-3; unclear D gene. The V and J ends lost 6 bases and 0 bases respectively, with 12 bases between them. Per germline, CDR1 KGHSH and CDR2 LQKENI. CDR3 length: 15 amino acids. In DNA form, the CDR3 reads TGTGCCAGCTCGGACTCAGTGAGCTCTGGAAACACCATATATTTT. Translating gives CASSDSVSSGNTIYF.

In the case of this clonotype: Just one base apart from a much larger clone, this may be a read error. The V and J genes are TRBV20-1 and TRBJ2-7, with D possibly matching TRBD1 (6 bases). The CDR3 extends over 14 amino acids. The germline V gene encodes CDR1 DFQATT and CDR2 SNEGSKA (reference sequence). CDR3: CSARYPGTSYGQYF. DNA of the CDR3: TGCAGTGCTAGATACCCCGGGACATCCTACGGGCAGTACTTC.

This clonotype was found many times. The chain is built from TRBV30 and TRBJ1-2; weak D call: TRBD1 (5 bases). This CDR3 comprises 11 residues. Germline V gives CDR1 GTSNPN, CDR2 SVGIG (reference sequence). Trimming removed 8 bases from V and 4 bases from J, with 11 bases in between. The CDR3 region has the DNA TGTGCCGGGACCATCATCTATGGCTACACCTTC. This sequence encodes CAGTIIYGYTF.

The J gene is TRBJ2-2, the V gene TRBV5-1, with D tentatively TRBD2 (6 bases). CDR1 is SGHRS, CDR2 YFSETQ, per germline. The CDR3 covers 16 residues. Trimming took off 0 bases at V and 0 bases at J, with 9 bases between the two ends. CDR3 nucleotide sequence: TGCGCCAGCAGCTTGGCGAGGGACTCGAACACCGGGGAGCTGTTTTTT. Its protein product is CASSLARDSNTGELFF.

On this clonotype itself: A much larger clone is a single base away; this may be a read error. The chain uses TRBV12-3 or TRBV12-4 and TRBJ2-1; the D gene is possibly TRBD2 (5 bases). This CDR3 has 13 amino acids. CDR3 residues: CTSSPGGLNEQFF. CDR3 DNA: TGTACCAGCAGTCCCGGCGGGTTAAATGAGCAGTTCTTC.

This clonotype was recorded at least ten times. The gene calls are TRBV3-1 and TRBJ1-1, with D perhaps matching TRBD1 (6 bases). The V gene lost 5 bases and the J gene lost 5 bases, with 9 bases spanning the gap. CDR3 length: 12 residues. Germline V gene data show CDR1 as LGHDT and CDR2 as YNNKEL (reference sequence). The CDR3 reads CASSDRGTEAFF. Written as DNA, the CDR3 is TGTGCCAGCAGCGATAGGGGGACTGAAGCTTTCTTT.

This clonotype was recorded many times. This chain connects TRBV2 to TRBJ1-5, with 7 bases that match TRBD1. This CDR3 contains 15 residues. CDR1 SNHLY and CDR2 FYNNEI come from the germline V gene. J was trimmed by 3 bases and V by 5 bases; bases with no gene match: 7. The CDR3 sequence is CASSIGTASNQPQHF. Written as DNA, the CDR3 is TGTGCCAGCAGTATAGGGACAGCCTCCAATCAGCCCCAGCATTTT.

The V and J genes are TRBV11-3 and TRBJ2-3; TRBD1 matches 8 bases. The V and J ends lost 4 bases and 6 bases, in that order; junction bases with no gene match: 3. The germline CDR1 and CDR2 sequences are SGHNT and YENEEA. CDR3 size: 13 residues. This chain's CDR3 is CASSSGQGDTQYF. For the CDR3, the DNA is TGTGCCAGCAGCTCCGGACAGGGCGATACGCAGTATTTT.

The rearrangement uses TRBV12-3 or TRBV12-4 and TRBJ2-7; D gene unclear. Trimming stripped 6 bases from V and 7 bases from J, with 13 bases between. The CDR3 is 12 residues long. The CDR3: CASSRSLLEQYF. CDR3 DNA: TGTGCCAGCAGCCGATCCCTACTGGAGCAGTACTTC.

This clonotype has more than one count but fewer than ten. The chain recombines TRBV13 with TRBJ1-2; TRBD1 matches at 10 bases. Germline V gives CDR1 PRHDT, CDR2 FYEKMQ (reference sequence). Unmatched junction bases numbered 13, after V lost 3 bases and J lost 6 bases. The CDR3 is made up of 17 amino acids. Written as DNA, the CDR3 is TGTGCCAGCAGCTTTCCGGGACAGGGGCCCTCCGGCGATGGCTACACCTTC. Residues: CASSFPGQGPSGDGYTF.

V gene TRBV10-3 combines with J gene TRBJ1-5; D remains unclear. The CDR3 spans 15 residues. The V and J ends lost 3 bases and 2 bases respectively, with 11 bases between them. Germline V gene data show CDR1 as ENHRY and CDR2 as SYGVKD. CDR3 region: CAISDLGSGNQPQHF. The DNA for the CDR3 is TGTGCCATCAGTGATTTGGGGTCCGGCAATCAGCCCCAGCATTTT.

This chain links TRBV12-3 or TRBV12-4 with TRBJ2-2; TRBD1 might be the D (5 bases). The CDR3 has 15 residues. The V and J ends lost 6 bases and 0 bases respectively, with 11 bases between them. In nucleotides, the CDR3 is TGTGCCAGCAGCCCCCGGACATCGAACACCGGGGAGCTGTTTTTT. As protein: CASSPRTSNTGELFF.

The sample holds one count of this clonotype. This may be a read error, as it is one base from a much larger clone. The V gene is TRBV12-3 or TRBV12-4, the J gene TRBJ2-5; D assignment may be TRBD1 or TRBD2 (5 bases each). The germline V and J ends were trimmed by 0 bases and 4 bases, with 21 bases remaining between them. The CDR3 is 18 amino acids. The CDR3 sequence: CASSLALLRPRDGETQYF. The DNA of the CDR3 is TGTGCCAGCAGTTTAGCGCTATTGCGGCCCCGGGACGGAGAGACCCAGTACTTC.

This rearrangement joins TRBV10-3 to TRBJ2-7, with 7 positions matching TRBD2. V trimming: 6 bases; J trimming: 0 bases; junction bases outside the gene matches: 8. CDR3 size: 15 residues. The germline CDR1 and CDR2 sequences are ENHRY and SYGVKD. The CDR3 loop is CAIRTTTSSSYEQYF. The CDR3 DNA reads TGTGCCATCAGGACGACGACTAGCAGCTCCTACGAGCAGTACTTC.

This clonotype was observed a handful of times. V is TRBV10-3 and J is TRBJ2-1; 15 nucleotides line up with TRBD2. Germline assignment: CDR1 ENHRY and CDR2 SYGVKD. Germline trimming cut 11 bases from V and 6 bases from J; bases unmatched to any gene: 5. This CDR3 has 14 residues. CDR3 region: CAGGTSGGSNEQFF. For the CDR3, the DNA is TGTGCCGGGGGGACTAGCGGGGGGAGCAATGAGCAGTTCTTC.